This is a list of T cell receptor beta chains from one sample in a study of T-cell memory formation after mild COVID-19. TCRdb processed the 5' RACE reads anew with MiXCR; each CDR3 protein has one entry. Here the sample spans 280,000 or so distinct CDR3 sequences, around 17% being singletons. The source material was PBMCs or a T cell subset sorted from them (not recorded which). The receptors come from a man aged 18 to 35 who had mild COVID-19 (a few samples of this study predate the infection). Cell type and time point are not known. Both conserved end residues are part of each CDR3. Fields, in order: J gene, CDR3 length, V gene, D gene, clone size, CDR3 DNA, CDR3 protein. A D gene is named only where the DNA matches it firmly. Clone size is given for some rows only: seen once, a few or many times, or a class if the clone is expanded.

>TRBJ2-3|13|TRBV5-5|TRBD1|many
TGTGCCAGCAGCTTCGACAGGGGAGATACGCAGTATTTT
CASSFDRGDTQYF
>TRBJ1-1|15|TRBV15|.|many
TGTGCCACCAGCAGAGAGGCAGTCGCGATGGATGGAGCTTTCTTT
CATSREAVAMDGAFF
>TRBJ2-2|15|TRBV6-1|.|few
TGTGCCAGCAGAGGCAGGGACTCAGCGTTGGAGGAGCTGTTTTTT
CASRGRDSALEELFF
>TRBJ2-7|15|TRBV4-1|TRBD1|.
TGCGCCAGCAGCCAACCGGGACAGGGGACCTACGAGCAGTACTTC
CASSQPGQGTYEQYF
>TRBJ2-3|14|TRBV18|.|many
TGTGCCAGCTCACCACCCGAGGGGGTAGATACGCAGTATTTT
CASSPPEGVDTQYF
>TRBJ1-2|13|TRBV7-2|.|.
TGTGCCAGCAGCCCCGGGGAGGGGGTAGGCTACACCTTC
CASSPGEGVGYTF
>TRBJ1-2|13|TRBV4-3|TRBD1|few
TGCGCCAGCAGCCAAGACGAGGGGGCTGGCTACACCTTC
CASSQDEGAGYTF
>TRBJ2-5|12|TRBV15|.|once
TGTGCCACCAGCTCGGAGGGGGAGACCCAGTACTTC
CATSSEGETQYF
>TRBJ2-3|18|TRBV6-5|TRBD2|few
TGTGCCAGCAGTTACTCTGGTAGCGGGGGGGCCATGGTAGATACGCAGTATTTT
CASSYSGSGGAMVDTQYF
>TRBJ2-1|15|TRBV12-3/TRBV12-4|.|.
TGTGCCAGCAGTCCAAGCAGGGGCACCTACAATGAGCAGTTCTTC
CASSPSRGTYNEQFF